The 18 T cell receptor beta chains reported below all come from one sample, sequenced in a study of blood T cells in healthy people across ages. It was with a sample-barcoded 5' primer and a J-beta primer mix that a second PCR of about 7 to 12 cycles was run. TCRdb itself ran the 5' RACE reads through MiXCR, one entry per CDR3 protein. The table includes hundreds of thousands of distinct CDR3 sequences, approximately 30% detected once. Sequencing used blood. The receptors shown here come from a woman of 80 years or more in good health.

This clonotype came up many times. J is TRBJ1-1 and V is TRBV7-2; D perhaps matches TRBD1 (5 bases). The germline CDR1 and CDR2 sequences are SGHTA and FQGNSA. Between the trimmed V and J ends, which lost 3 bases and 4 bases, there was a span of 12 bases. There are 14 residues in the CDR3. The chain's CDR3 is CASSLGDVFTEAFF. The CDR3 region has the DNA TGTGCCAGCAGCTTGGGGGACGTATTCACTGAAGCTTTCTTT.

This clonotype was found many times. V is TRBV20-1 and J is TRBJ1-1; D not resolved. This CDR3 is built from 15 residues. The germline V and J ends were trimmed by 1 base and 1 base, with 13 bases remaining between them. Germline CDR1 is DFQATT and CDR2 is SNEGSKA (reference sequence). The CDR3 spells CSARALIIKNTEAFF. In nucleotides, the CDR3 is TGCAGTGCTAGAGCTCTAATTATTAAGAACACTGAAGCTTTCTTT.

The chain has TRBV3-1 and TRBJ2-3; D gene uncertain. The V gene lost 0 bases and the J gene lost 6 bases, with 16 bases spanning the gap. Germline values: CDR1 LGHDT, CDR2 YNNKEL (reference sequence). The CDR3 has 16 residues. DNA of the CDR3: TGTGCCAGCAGCCAAGATCATGCGACTCAGGCGGATACGCAGTATTTT. It specifies CASSQDHATQADTQYF.

Remarks on this clonotype: At one boundary the junction diverges from the germline segment, which might be a read error. This chain connects TRBV7-3 to TRBJ1-2; D is ambiguous. The germline gives CDR1 SGHTA, CDR2 FQGTGA. The CDR3 sequence is 14 residues long. CDR3: CASSLIGSGYGYTF. CDR3 DNA: TGTGCCAGCAGTTTAATTGGCAGCGGCTATGGCTACACCTTC.

This rearrangement joins TRBV7-2 to TRBJ2-3; 8 bases align to TRBD2. This CDR3 comprises 16 residues. Germline CDR1 and CDR2: SGHTA and FQGNSA. After removal of 3 bases from V and 0 bases from J, the junction contained 5 bases not matched to a gene. CDR3 sequence: CASSFPLAGSTDTQYF. CDR3 DNA sequence: TGTGCCAGCAGCTTTCCTTTAGCGGGGAGCACAGATACGCAGTATTTT. The full variable domain, with the rest looked up from reference TRBV7-2 and TRBJ2-3, is GAGVSQSPSNKVTEKGKDVELRCDPISGHTALYWYRQSLGQGLEFLIYFQGNSAPDKSGLPSDRFSAERTGGSVSTLTIQRTQQEDSAVYLCASSFPLAGSTDTQYFGPGTRLTVL.

This clonotype came up a few times. The rearrangement joins TRBV18 to TRBJ2-3, with D tentatively TRBD1 (5 bases). In germline, CDR1 is KGHSH, CDR2 LQKENI. This CDR3 has 13 residues. The V end was cut by 7 bases, the J end by 1 base, with 9 bases between. The CDR3, as DNA: TGTGCCAGCTTCCCAGGGCGCACAGATACGCAGTATTTT. Its translation: CASFPGRTDTQYF.

This chain uses TRBV7-9 with TRBJ2-1; TRBD1 might be the D (6 bases). CDR1 and CDR2 from the germline V gene are SEHNR and FQNEAQ (reference sequence). The CDR3 is made up of 14 amino acids. V shed 1 base and J shed 6 bases, with 10 bases lying between them. The CDR3 region has the DNA TGTGCCAGCAGCTTAGATAGGACAGTCAATGAGCAGTTCTTC. Protein: CASSLDRTVNEQFF.

The sample holds many counts of this clonotype. The chain joins TRBV5-1 to TRBJ2-5; 7 positions agree with TRBD2. Germline lookup yields CDR1 SGHRS and CDR2 YFSETQ. The CDR3 spans 15 residues. With V trimmed by 3 bases and J by 3 bases, 8 bases remained unmatched. The CDR3, as DNA: TGCGCCAGCAGCTGGGGGGGGGACCGTAAAGAGACCCAGTACTTC. This encodes CASSWGGDRKETQYF.

This clonotype was observed many times. The V and J genes are TRBV7-8 and TRBJ1-1, with unresolved D. This CDR3 has 16 amino acids. Trimming shortened V by 3 bases and J by 4 bases, and 18 bases separated the two germline ends. In germline, CDR1 is SGHVS, CDR2 FQNEAQ. For the CDR3, the DNA is TGTGCCAGCAGCTTTGATGTGGACGTCGGGAGCACTGAAGCTTTCTTT. This gives the protein CASSFDVDVGSTEAFF. The full variable domain, completed using reference TRBV7-8 and TRBJ1-1, is GAGVSQSPRYKVAKRGQDVALRCDPISGHVSLFWYQQALGQGPEFLTYFQNEAQLDKSGLPSDRFFAERPEGSVSTLKIQRTQQEDSAVYLCASSFDVDVGSTEAFFGQGTRLTVV.

This clonotype occurred many times. V gene TRBV5-1 combines with J gene TRBJ2-3; TRBD1 aligns across 7 bases. Germline trimming cut 4 bases from V and 3 bases from J; bases unmatched to any gene: 11. The V gene's germline CDR1 is SGHRS and CDR2 YFSETQ. The CDR3 has 16 residues. The chain's CDR3 is CASSRTGQLSTDTQYF. CDR3 DNA sequence: TGCGCCAGCAGCAGGACGGGACAGCTATCAACAGATACGCAGTATTTT.

This clonotype was recorded at least ten times. The chain recombines TRBV29-1 with TRBJ2-1; D uncertain. The CDR3 covers 11 residues. Germline V gives CDR1 SQVTM, CDR2 ANQGSEA. V was clipped by 3 bases and J by 2 bases, with 2 bases between them. CDR3 bases: TGCAGCGTTGACCCCTACAATGAGCAGTTCTTC. Its translation is CSVDPYNEQFF.

This clonotype has more than one count but fewer than ten. This chain joins TRBV28 and TRBJ2-1; 8 bases are shared with TRBD1. The CDR3 length is 15 residues. Germline assignment: CDR1 MDHEN and CDR2 SYDVKM. V was pared by 7 bases and J by 2 bases, with 7 bases of the junction left unmatched. Written as DNA, the CDR3 is TGTGCCAGCACCCTACAGGGGGTGGCCTACAATGAGCAGTTCTTC. Translation gives CASTLQGVAYNEQFF.

This sequence joins TRBV30 and TRBJ1-6, with D possibly being TRBD1 (6 bases). The germline V gene has CDR1 GTSNPN and CDR2 SVGIG (reference sequence). Trimming cost V 4 bases and J 8 bases, with 15 bases left between them. CDR3 length: 14 residues. The CDR3 sequence is CAWNREFVDSPLHF. The CDR3 DNA reads TGTGCCTGGAACAGGGAGTTTGTCGATTCACCCCTCCACTTT.

At least ten counts were recorded for this clonotype. This chain connects TRBV20-1 to TRBJ2-3, with 8 bases identical to TRBD1. CDR1 is DFQATT and CDR2 is SNEGSKA in the germline V gene (reference sequence). The CDR3 length is 14 residues. V trimming: 6 bases; J trimming: 2 bases; junction bases outside the gene matches: 7. CDR3 sequence (DNA): TGCAGTGCCAAACGACAGGGGCCCACAGATACGCAGTATTTT. It encodes CSAKRQGPTDTQYF.

Note on this clonotype: A much larger clone is a single base away; this may be a read error. The chain uses TRBV20-1 and TRBJ2-5; D gene unclear. The CDR3 is 12 amino acids. CDR1 is DFQATT and CDR2 is SNEGSKA in the germline V gene (reference sequence). The CDR3 loop reads CRARLGQETQYF. The CDR3 DNA follows: TGCAGGGCTAGATTAGGGCAAGAGACCCAGTACTTC.

This clonotype was observed at least ten times. The V gene is TRBV27, the J gene TRBJ2-3; D unclear. Trimming took off 5 bases at V and 1 base at J, with 7 bases between the two ends. The CDR3 spans 13 residues. CDR1 MNHEY and CDR2 SMNVEV come from the germline V gene (reference sequence). The CDR3: CASSMWGTDTQYF. The CDR3 nucleotides read TGTGCCAGCAGTATGTGGGGCACAGATACGCAGTATTTT.

This sequence joins TRBV11-2 and TRBJ2-7; 9 nucleotides line up with TRBD1. The germline V gene has CDR1 SGHAT and CDR2 FQNNGV. CDR3 length: 14 amino acids. The V and J ends lost 5 bases and 5 bases, in that order; junction bases with no gene match: 7. CDR3 residues: CASSPGQGNNEQYF. The CDR3 DNA reads as TGTGCCAGCAGCCCCGGACAGGGGAACAACGAGCAGTACTTC.

The chain has TRBV7-3 and TRBJ2-3; weak D call: TRBD2 (6 bases). The CDR3 is 14 residues long. CDR1 and CDR2 from the germline V gene are SGHTA and FQGTGA. The ends were cut back, 6 bases at V and 1 base at J, with 11 bases in the middle. The CDR3 here is CASRLSGGTDTQYF. The CDR3 DNA is TGTGCCAGCAGACTTAGCGGAGGCACAGATACGCAGTATTTT.